A single sample gave rise to the 14 T cell receptor beta chains below, sequenced in a study of T cells expressing NK-cell markers. TCRdb re-called the 5' RACE reads, yielding one record per CDR3 amino acid sequence without DNA. The listing records about 150,000 distinct CDR3 sequences. Sequencing was carried out using blood T cells: a sorted CD56 or NKG2C T cell subset, CD4+ or CD8+ T cells, or bulk PBMC T cells (not recorded which). The receptors come from a woman in her forties or fifties in good health.

The chain has TRBV15 and TRBJ2-1. In germline, CDR1 is LNHNV, CDR2 YYDKDF (reference sequence). CDR3 length equals 15 residues. CDR3: CATSNDRSSYNEQFF.

The gene calls are TRBV24-1 and TRBJ2-2. This CDR3 comprises 13 residues. Germline V lookup: CDR1 KGHDR, CDR2 SFDVKD. The CDR3: CATSDPGVGELFF.

The chain combines TRBV15 with TRBJ2-2. The CDR3 runs to 14 residues. Germline loops: CDR1 LNHNV, CDR2 YYDKDF (reference sequence). The CDR3 is CATSERVETGELFF.

V and J are TRBV12-3 or TRBV12-4 and TRBJ2-5. This CDR3 has 14 residues. CDR3 region: CASSPTHRQETQYF.

V usage is TRBV5-1 and J usage is TRBJ2-5; TCRdb returns TRBD2, unconfirmable since there is no DNA. This CDR3 spans 19 amino acids. Looked up from germline, CDR1 is SGHRS and CDR2 is YFSETQ. The CDR3 sequence: CASSLAEAGRGLYQETQYF.

The rearrangement joins TRBV6-5 to TRBJ2-5; TCRdb selects TRBD1, and the lack of DNA leaves this call unchecked. The CDR3 covers 16 residues. Looked up from germline, CDR1 is MNHEY and CDR2 is SVGAGI. CDR3 in amino acids: CASSYLSSGGWETQYF.

The rearrangement links TRBV6-5 to TRBJ1-1; the TCRdb D gene call, TRBD1, has no DNA to confirm it. The CDR3 spans 16 residues. Germline V gene lookup returns CDR1 MNHEY and CDR2 SVGAGI. CDR3 residues: CASSYRAGQGDTEAFF.

V usage is TRBV7-3 and J usage is TRBJ1-2; TCRdb lists TRBD1, though no DNA is available to test this call. The germline V gene has CDR1 SGHTA and CDR2 FQGTGA. The CDR3 runs to 13 residues. Here the CDR3 reads CASSPTGSGGYTF.

V and J are TRBV10-3 and TRBJ2-1; TCRdb gives TRBD2 as the D gene, but with no DNA this cannot be confirmed. Germline V lookup: CDR1 ENHRY, CDR2 SYGVKD. This CDR3 is 16 amino acids long. Here the CDR3 reads CATTSGSGKVVSEQFF.

This chain connects TRBV12-3 or TRBV12-4 to TRBJ2-1; TCRdb gives TRBD2 as the D gene, but with no DNA this cannot be confirmed. The CDR3 length is 16 residues. This CDR3 is CASARASGSSYNEQFF.

CDR3 residues: CATSRDRSESTDTQYF. The chain combines TRBV15 with TRBJ2-3. This CDR3 has 16 amino acids. The germline V gene encodes CDR1 LNHNV and CDR2 YYDKDF (reference sequence).

The chain links TRBV12-3 or TRBV12-4 to TRBJ1-5. This CDR3 has 15 residues. CDR3 region: CASSPDSTRNQPQHF.

The rearrangement joins TRBV9 to TRBJ2-2; TCRdb's D call, TRBD1, is unchecked because there is no DNA. The CDR3 has 16 residues. CDR1 is SGDLS and CDR2 is YYNGEE in the germline V gene. CDR3 sequence: CASSGGPGHPPGELFF.

The chain recombines TRBV20-1 with TRBJ2-1; TCRdb names TRBD2, which stays unverified in the absence of DNA. This CDR3 region has 14 residues. Germline V gives CDR1 DFQATT, CDR2 SNEGSKA (reference sequence). The CDR3 protein is CSARDPIGEYEQFF.